This TCR beta chain originates from a study of T cell changes during pregnancy in multiple sclerosis. Trimming took 4 bases from V and 0 from J, leaving 12 bases between them. The germline V gene encodes CDR1 MDHEN and CDR2 SYDVKM. This CDR3 spans 15 amino acids. Assay used: immunoSEQ multiplex PCR; TCRdb lists only in-frame clones, some missing. This table holds fewer than 65,000 clones, 93% found once. Source: peripheral blood, taken in the second trimester of pregnancy. The receptor's source is a female donor with multiple sclerosis, enrolled in a pregnancy study. The rearrangement links TRBV28 to TRBJ1-1; no reliable D call. The DNA for the CDR3 is TGTGCCAGCAGTTCTAAACATAGCATGAACACTGAAGCTTTCTTT. Encoded protein: CASSSKHSMNTEAFF.